This TCR beta chain was obtained from a study of cytomegalovirus exposure and HLA in healthy donors. Germline CDR1 and CDR2: SGHNT and YYREEE (reference sequence). There are 12 residues in the CDR3. The germline V and J ends were trimmed by 7 bases and 1 base, with 7 bases remaining between them. Vbeta (60) and Jbeta (13) primers were used in the PCR. Produced via immunoSEQ multiplex PCR; TCRdb's table is partial and in-frame only. Among approximately 180,000 clones listed, about four fifths were seen once. This sequence joins TRBV5-4 and TRBJ2-3, with a tentative D call TRBD2 (6 bases). Sequences were obtained from PBMCs. The source of this sequence is a man younger than 30 in good health and CMV-seronegative. The CDR3 reads CASGGGTDTQYF. CDR3 DNA: TGTGCCAGCGGAGGGGGCACAGATACGCAGTATTTT.